This TCR beta chain comes out of a study of human T cells and chemical hapten exposure. A word on this clonotype: Its antigen is as yet unknown.

The study used a library that attached unique molecular identifiers to individual cDNA molecules. Source study methods: A per-sample median of around 100,000 TCRs was observed, with a range of roughly 20,000 to 750,000. MiXCR, run by TCRdb on the RACE reads, gives a single entry per CDR3 protein. TCRdb's processing, not the authors' own work, is the source of the V and J calls. The sample lists fewer than 60,000 distinct CDR3 sequences; 11% were seen once. The CDR3 is 14 amino acids. Trimming cost V 4 bases and J 4 bases, with 10 bases left between them. Germline CDR1 is SGHVS and CDR2 is FNYEAQ. Time point indicated: pre-sensitization, week 0. The treatment here: therapeutic diphenylcyclopropenone sensitization with weekly scalp DPC. Study results and caveats: Alopecia affecting every donor means their immune response may not match healthy people's.

This rearrangement joins TRBV7-6 to TRBJ2-2; TRBD1 might be the D (6 bases). The TCR sequence derives from a woman aged 40 to 50 with alopecia areata. Some clones in this sample may be carry-over from other donors' samples. The source material was whole blood, sampled in connection with sensitization to the hapten diphenylcyclopropenone (DPC). The CDR3, as DNA: TGTGCCAGCAGCTCCACAGGGAGCACCGGGGAGCTGTTTTTT. Protein: CASSSTGSTGELFF.